These 14 T cell receptor beta chains were sequenced from one sample in a study of human T cells and chemical hapten exposure. TCRdb re-called the RACE reads through MiXCR, storing one row per CDR3 protein. The sample has around 76,000 distinct CDR3 sequences; 12% are singletons. Documented time point: patch test 1, 2 weeks after DPC sensitization. Treatment in this sample: therapeutic diphenylcyclopropenone sensitization with weekly scalp DPC. The input for sequencing was whole blood, taken in connection with sensitization to the hapten diphenylcyclopropenone (DPC). These receptors originate from a woman aged 55-69 years with alopecia areata. Some clones in this sample may be carry-over from other donors' samples.

In this sample, this clonotype turned up many times. The chain links TRBV20-1 to TRBJ2-7; D ambiguous. Germline V lookup: CDR1 DFQATT, CDR2 SNEGSKA (reference sequence). The length of the CDR3 is 10 residues. The ends were cut back, 2 bases at V and 11 bases at J, with 10 bases in the middle. CDR3 sequence reads: CSARSSEEYF. CDR3 nucleotides: TGCAGTGCTAGATCGTCGGAAGAGTACTTC.

The V and J genes are TRBV6-6 and TRBJ1-6; TRBD1 is a possible D gene (6 bases). CDR3 length: 16 amino acids. In germline, CDR1 is MNHNY, CDR2 SVGAGI (reference sequence). With 4 bases removed from V and 4 bases from J, the gap between germline ends came to 14 bases. The CDR3 DNA sequence: TGTGCCAGCAGTTCCTCAGGGGAAGTATATAATTCACCCCTCCACTTT. It yields the protein CASSSSGEVYNSPLHF.

This clonotype has at least ten counts. The CDR3 loop is CASSERGFYGYTF. The CDR3 bases are TGTGCCAGCAGTGAGAGAGGATTCTATGGCTACACCTTC. The V and J genes are TRBV2 and TRBJ1-2; D is uncertain. This CDR3 contains 13 residues. Germline lookup yields CDR1 SNHLY and CDR2 FYNNEI. Trimming took off 3 bases at V and 4 bases at J, with 9 bases between the two ends.

The rearrangement uses TRBV7-3 and TRBJ2-2; TRBD1 matches at 7 bases. The CDR3 length is 15 residues. Germline V lookup: CDR1 SGHTA, CDR2 FQGTGA. Trimming removed 5 bases from V and 5 bases from J; junction bases left unmatched: 8. CDR3 DNA: TGTGCCAGCAGCACAGGGGCACGGGGTACCGGGGAGCTGTTTTTT. Protein: CASSTGARGTGELFF.

This clonotype was detected many times. The chain couples TRBV14 to TRBJ1-2; D is ambiguous. Germline loops: CDR1 SGHDN, CDR2 FVKESK. The CDR3 has 13 residues. The V end lost 3 bases, the J end lost 3 bases, and 8 bases lay between the germline ends. CDR3 bases: TGTGCCAGCAGCCAGGGAGTCTACTATGGCTACACCTTC. It codes for CASSQGVYYGYTF. The full variable domain, with the rest looked up from reference TRBV14 and TRBJ1-2, is EAGVTQFPSHSVIEKGQTVTLRCDPISGHDNLYWYRRVMGKEIKFLLHFVKESKQDESGMPNNRFLAERTGGTYSTLKVQPAELEDSGVYFCASSQGVYYGYTFGSGTRLTVV.

CDR3 residues: CASSVITGTTDTQYF. CDR3 DNA: TGTGCCAGCAGCGTGATTACAGGCACAACAGATACGCAGTATTTT. This chain connects TRBV9 to TRBJ2-3, with D possibly matching TRBD1 (5 bases). V lost 2 bases and J lost 3, with 13 bases in between. Germline V CDR1 and CDR2: SGDLS, YYNGEE. The CDR3 spans 15 residues.

The sample holds many counts of this clonotype. The chain employs TRBV7-9 and TRBJ1-6, with no clear D. Trimming stripped 4 bases from V and 5 bases from J, with 6 bases between. The V gene's germline CDR1 is SEHNR and CDR2 FQNEAQ (reference sequence). This CDR3 is built from 13 residues. As DNA, the CDR3 is TGTGCCAGCAGCTCCCATGATAATTCACCCCTCCACTTT. This translates into CASSSHDNSPLHF. Full variable domain (outside the CDR3, taken from reference TRBV7-9 and TRBJ1-6): DTGVSQNPRHKITKRGQNVTFRCDPISEHNRLYWYRQTLGQGPEFLTYFQNEAQLEKSRLLSDRFSAERPKGSFSTLEIQRTEQGDSAMYLCASSSHDNSPLHFGNGTRLTVT.

The chain carries TRBV5-1 and TRBJ1-6; D not certain. Germline-derived CDR1 and CDR2 are SGHRS and YFSETQ. V lost 0 bases and J 10 bases, leaving 14 bases between the germline ends. The CDR3 is 15 residues long. The CDR3: CASSLGPWGGSPLHF. In DNA, the CDR3 is TGCGCCAGCAGCTTGGGCCCCTGGGGTGGATCACCCCTCCACTTT. The whole variable domain, filled in from reference TRBV5-1 and TRBJ1-6, reads KAGVTQTPRYLIKTRGQQVTLSCSPISGHRSVSWYQQTPGQGLQFLFEYFSETQRNKGNFPGRFSGRQFSNSRSEMNVSTLELGDSALYLCASSLGPWGGSPLHFGNGTRLTVT.

In this sample, this clonotype turned up a few times. V and J are TRBV5-1 and TRBJ2-7; D is possibly TRBD1 (6 bases). Germline V CDR1 and CDR2: SGHRS, YFSETQ. The V gene lost 1 base and the J gene lost 4 bases, with 15 bases spanning the gap. The CDR3 contains 15 residues. The CDR3 sequence: CASSLTGDRRYEQYF. The CDR3, as DNA: TGCGCCAGCAGCTTGACTGGAGACAGGAGATACGAGCAGTACTTC.

This clonotype has just a few counts. The chain couples TRBV6-6 to TRBJ1-1; no reliable D call. The CDR3 length is 14 residues. Germline assignment: CDR1 MNHNY and CDR2 SVGAGI (reference sequence). V shed 5 bases and J shed 1 base, with 11 bases lying between them. The CDR3 sequence: CASSTSLTNTEAFF. CDR3 DNA sequence: TGTGCCAGCAGTACCTCATTGACGAACACTGAAGCTTTCTTT.

There are many counts of this clonotype. CDR3 DNA: TGTGCCACAGCAGACAGAGACCAAGAGACCCAGTACTTC. Protein product: CATADRDQETQYF. The chain combines TRBV24-1 with TRBJ2-5; a possible D gene is TRBD1 (5 bases). The CDR3 extends over 13 amino acids. Trimming cost V 10 bases and J 0 bases, with 11 bases left between them. In germline, CDR1 is KGHDR, CDR2 SFDVKD.

This chain uses TRBV12-3 or TRBV12-4 with TRBJ1-1; D gene uncertain. V was pared by 1 base and J by 7 bases, with 7 bases between. The CDR3 contains 12 residues. CDR3 nucleotides: TGTGCCAGCAGTTTAGGAGGAATTGAAGCTTTCTTT. This sequence encodes CASSLGGIEAFF.

The chain combines TRBV5-4 with TRBJ2-3; D unclear. CDR1 is SGHNT, CDR2 YYREEE, per germline (reference sequence). V dropped 2 bases and J dropped 0 bases, with 10 bases sitting between them. CDR3 length equals 15 residues. As DNA, the CDR3 is TGTGCCAGCAGCTTTGGGATCTCTAGCACAGATACGCAGTATTTT. Its protein product is CASSFGISSTDTQYF.

Many counts were recorded for this clonotype. The chain couples TRBV29-1 to TRBJ1-1; D call uncertain. V lost 7 bases and J 2 bases, leaving 14 bases between the germline ends. Germline values: CDR1 SQVTM, CDR2 ANQGSEA. The CDR3 totals 13 residues. In DNA, the CDR3 is TGCAGCGGAGTCACCCACATAAACACTGAAGCTTTCTTT. Translated: CSGVTHINTEAFF.